This passage covers 10 T cell receptor beta chains from one sample sequenced in a study of neurological immune-mediated disorders. TCRdb independently ran MiXCR on the 5' RACE reads; one entry per CDR3 protein. The sample contains about 74,000 distinct CDR3 sequences, 4% to 6% of which appear only once. Material: PBMCs. All receptors come from a man between 18 and 29 years old with multiple sclerosis.

At least ten counts were recorded for this clonotype. The chain has TRBV7-2 and TRBJ1-6, with a tentative D call TRBD1 (5 bases). This CDR3 has 13 amino acids. Germline CDR1 reads SGHTA; CDR2 reads FQGNSA. Trimming shortened V by 1 base and J by 14 bases, and 12 bases separated the two germline ends. CDR3 nucleotides: TGTGCCAGCAGCTTAGGCGCGATGGACACCCTCCACTTT. Protein product: CASSLGAMDTLHF.

This clonotype has ten or more counts. The chain has TRBV5-1 and TRBJ2-7; a weak D match, TRBD2 (7 bases). The CDR3 sequence is 14 residues long. V dropped 0 bases and J dropped 5 bases, with 12 bases sitting between them. Germline CDR1 reads SGHRS; CDR2 reads YFSETQ. CDR3 coding DNA: TGCGCCAGCAGCTTGGTCTTCGGGGGGCACGAGCAGTACTTC. This encodes CASSLVFGGHEQYF.

This clonotype was observed many times. This chain uses TRBV20-1 with TRBJ2-3; D is perhaps TRBD2 (6 bases). Per germline, CDR1 DFQATT and CDR2 SNEGSKA (reference sequence). V shed 3 bases and J shed 1 base, with 11 bases lying between them. There are 14 residues in the CDR3. CDR3: CSARIQRGTDTQYF. CDR3 in DNA: TGCAGTGCTAGGATCCAGCGGGGCACAGATACGCAGTATTTT.

This clonotype came up many times. V and J are TRBV20-1 and TRBJ2-5; 8 bases are a match to TRBD2. The CDR3 runs 13 residues. Losses at the gene ends were 2 bases for V and 4 bases for J; bases not matched to a gene: 3. From germline, CDR1 is DFQATT and CDR2 SNEGSKA (reference sequence). The CDR3 sequence: CSARQSGRETQYF. As DNA, the CDR3 is TGCAGTGCTAGACAGAGCGGGAGAGAGACCCAGTACTTC.

This clonotype was observed at least ten times. V gene TRBV7-9 combines with J gene TRBJ1-1, with D maybe TRBD1 (5 bases). Between the trimmed V and J ends, which lost 5 bases and 0 bases, there was a span of 19 bases. This CDR3 is built from 17 residues. From germline, CDR1 is SEHNR and CDR2 FQNEAQ (reference sequence). CDR3 in amino acids: CASSTSPGRRMNTEAFF. DNA for the CDR3: TGTGCCAGCAGCACCTCTCCGGGACGTAGGATGAACACTGAAGCTTTCTTT.

This clonotype occurred many times. J is TRBJ2-3 and V is TRBV12-3 or TRBV12-4; TRBD1 aligns across 9 bases. The junction had 15 bases not matched to a gene; V was cut back by 6 bases and J by 2 bases. This CDR3 spans 18 amino acids. This CDR3 reads CASRITGGGGWDTDTQYF. In DNA, the CDR3 is TGTGCCAGCAGAATCACAGGGGGCGGGGGCTGGGACACAGATACGCAGTATTTT.

This clonotype occurred many times. The rearrangement joins TRBV12-3 or TRBV12-4 to TRBJ2-2; D not certain. The CDR3 spans 14 residues. The V and J ends lost 5 bases and 5 bases respectively, with 12 bases between them. CDR3 sequence (DNA): TGTGCCAGCAGTCCTCGCATAGGGACCGGGGAGCTGTTTTTT. It specifies CASSPRIGTGELFF.

This clonotype was seen at least ten times. The chain carries TRBV20-1 and TRBJ2-3; 11 bases align to TRBD2. CDR3 length: 15 amino acids. CDR1 and CDR2 from the germline V gene are DFQATT and SNEGSKA (reference sequence). J was trimmed by 2 bases and V by 3 bases; bases with no gene match: 4. The DNA for the CDR3 is TGCAGTGCTAGGGCTAGCGGGGGGAACACAGATACGCAGTATTTT. Residues: CSARASGGNTDTQYF.

This clonotype was counted ten times or more. The rearrangement links TRBV9 to TRBJ2-2; unclear D gene. CDR1 is SGDLS and CDR2 is YYNGEE in the germline V gene. The CDR3 extends over 14 amino acids. Deletions cut 0 bases from V and 1 base from J, with 4 bases between. Here the CDR3 DNA reads TGTGCCAGCAGCGTAGGGGGGAACACCGGGGAGCTGTTTTTT. Translated, it gives CASSVGGNTGELFF. The full variable domain, in which reference TRBV9 and TRBJ2-2 provide the parts outside the CDR3, is DSGVTQTPKHLITATGQRVTLRCSPRSGDLSVYWYQQSLDQGLQFLIQYYNGEERAKGNILERFSAQQFPDLHSELNLSSLELGDSALYFCASSVGGNTGELFFGEGSRLTVL.

This clonotype was seen more than once but under ten times. One end of the junction does not line up with germline, which may come from a read error. The gene calls are TRBV20-1 and TRBJ1-6; 8 bases map to TRBD1. This CDR3 spans 13 amino acids. Germline lookup yields CDR1 DFQATT and CDR2 SNEGSKA (reference sequence). This CDR3 reads CSARTGEVSPLNF. The CDR3 region has the DNA TGCAGTGCTAGGACAGGGGAAGTTTCACCCCTCAACTTT.